This T cell receptor (beta chain) was captured in a study of tumour-infiltrating T cells in Burkitt lymphoma. Study-level background: This cohort included all epidemiological subtypes of Burkitt lymphoma.

The study's findings and limits: Several public clonotypes recurred in numerous Burkitt lymphoma patients.

The table lists this clone with a few counts. Its target is unknown. There are 16 residues in the CDR3. The J segment lost 4 bases and the V segment lost 4 bases, leaving 6 bases of the junction unmatched. Germline loops: CDR1 KGHSH, CDR2 LQKENI. TCRdb keeps only in-frame clones here, not all; method: immunoSEQ multiplex PCR. Of thousands of clones in the sample, approximately 13% were seen once. The origin of this receptor is a human donor with Burkitt lymphoma. The sequenced material came from tumor tissue. J is TRBJ2-2 and V is TRBV18, with 10 bases lining up with TRBD2. Here the CDR3 DNA reads TGTGCCAGCTCACAACGGACTAGCGGACCCACCGGGGAGCTGTTTTTT. It is translated as CASSQRTSGPTGELFF.